A single sample gave rise to the 13 T cell receptor beta chains below, sequenced in a study of identical twins. TCRdb re-analysed the 5' RACE reads in MiXCR, keeping a single row per CDR3 protein. The table lists 400,000 to 500,000 distinct CDR3 sequences, approximately 18% of them singletons. The source material was naive T cells sorted from blood. These receptor sequences come from a man between 45 and 60 years old in good health.

The rearrangement uses TRBV28 and TRBJ2-7; 7 nucleotides align to TRBD1. Unmatched junction bases numbered 6, after V lost 2 bases and J lost 2 bases. The CDR3 is 15 residues long. Germline CDR1 MDHEN, CDR2 SYDVKM. The CDR3 is CASSLKPGQTYEQYF. CDR3 nucleotides: TGTGCCAGCAGTTTAAAACCGGGACAGACCTACGAGCAGTACTTC.

This clonotype was counted only a few times. This chain joins TRBV27 and TRBJ2-3, with 11 bases that match TRBD2. V gave up 2 bases and J gave up 5 bases; unmatched junction bases: 6. In germline, CDR1 is MNHEY, CDR2 SMNVEV (reference sequence). CDR3 length equals 16 residues. The CDR3 spells CASSLALAGVGDTQYF. The CDR3 coding sequence is TGTGCCAGCAGTTTAGCACTAGCGGGGGTAGGAGATACGCAGTATTTT.

This clonotype appeared a few times. This chain connects TRBV6-1 to TRBJ1-5; no definite D call. Germline V lookup: CDR1 MNHNS, CDR2 SASEGT. Trimming stripped 6 bases from V and 3 bases from J, with 18 bases between. This CDR3 has 16 amino acids. Here the CDR3 reads CASRAEGGSFNQPQHF. The CDR3, as DNA: TGTGCCAGCAGGGCAGAGGGTGGGTCTTTCAATCAGCCCCAGCATTTT.

This clonotype was seen many times. The chain recombines TRBV7-2 with TRBJ2-7, with a tentative D call TRBD2 (7 bases). Trimming stripped 1 base from V and 3 bases from J, with 13 bases between. Germline V CDR1 and CDR2: SGHTA, FQGNSA. CDR3 length: 15 amino acids. CDR3 DNA sequence: TGTGCCAGCAGCTTAGTCTCCGGGGGGCGCTACGAGCAGTACTTC. Protein: CASSLVSGGRYEQYF.

The chain employs TRBV24-1 and TRBJ2-2; D may match TRBD1 or TRBD2 (6 bases each). V was shortened by 0 bases and J by 3 bases, with 13 bases between the two germline ends. Germline V lookup: CDR1 KGHDR, CDR2 SFDVKD. The CDR3 runs 17 residues. CDR3 in amino acids: CATSDLVFGGDTGELFF. In nucleotides, the CDR3 is TGTGCCACCAGTGATTTGGTCTTCGGGGGCGACACCGGGGAGCTGTTTTTT.

This clonotype was counted only a few times. The chain has TRBV20-1 and TRBJ2-2; no reliable D call. Deletions cut 3 bases from V and 3 bases from J, with 11 bases between. CDR1 is DFQATT, CDR2 SNEGSKA, per germline (reference sequence). The CDR3 is 14 amino acids. CDR3 coding DNA: TGCAGTGCTAGGCCCCCACAATACACCGGGGAGCTGTTTTTT. This encodes CSARPPQYTGELFF.

This sequence joins TRBV5-1 and TRBJ1-2; no firm D call. V gave up 0 bases and J gave up 0 bases, with 6 bases separating them. CDR1 SGHRS and CDR2 YFSETQ come from the germline V gene. The CDR3 consists of 14 residues. The CDR3 sequence is CASSLALANYGYTF. The CDR3 DNA reads as TGCGCCAGCAGCTTGGCCTTGGCTAACTATGGCTACACCTTC.

V and J are TRBV6-2 or TRBV6-3 and TRBJ2-7; 11 bases map to TRBD2. After removal of 9 bases from V and 9 bases from J, the junction contained 7 bases not matched to a gene. CDR1 and CDR2 (germline): MNHEY, SVGEGT. The CDR3 is 12 residues long. The CDR3 bases are TGTGCCAGTGGGACTAGCGGACCCGGGCAGTACTTC. Its protein is CASGTSGPGQYF.

The chain joins TRBV6-1 to TRBJ2-1, with a possible D match to TRBD2 (6 bases). The germline CDR1 and CDR2 sequences are MNHNS and SASEGT. V shed 6 bases and J shed 6 bases, with 12 bases lying between them. This CDR3 region has 13 residues. This chain's CDR3 is CASRRGSCNEQFF. The CDR3 DNA sequence: TGTGCCAGCAGACGGGGGTCTTGCAATGAGCAGTTCTTC.

This clonotype has at least ten counts. The J gene is TRBJ2-1, the V gene TRBV11-2; D is uncertain. Germline CDR1 and CDR2: SGHAT and FQNNGV. V lost 1 base and J lost 10, with 8 bases in between. CDR3 length: 12 residues. CDR3 sequence (DNA): TGTGCCAGCAGCTTAGGCGGTGTAGAGCAGTTCTTC. Amino acid sequence: CASSLGGVEQFF.

The chain employs TRBV24-1 and TRBJ2-6; unclear D gene. The germline V gene encodes CDR1 KGHDR and CDR2 SFDVKD. Trimming cost V 4 bases and J 0 bases, with 12 bases left between them. This CDR3 has 17 residues. CDR3: CATSDANYNSGANVLTF. The DNA of the CDR3 is TGTGCCACCAGTGACGCCAACTATAACTCTGGGGCCAACGTCCTGACTTTC.

This clonotype was found a few times. The rearrangement links TRBV7-9 to TRBJ2-7; D is undetermined. Between the trimmed V and J ends, which lost 5 bases and 1 base, there was a span of 15 bases. The CDR3 contains 15 residues. Per germline, CDR1 SEHNR and CDR2 FQNEAQ (reference sequence). The CDR3 DNA sequence: TGTGCCAGCAGCCGTCGCCTAGGGTTTTCCTACGAGCAGTACTTC. It yields the protein CASSRRLGFSYEQYF.

The table lists this clonotype with many counts. This chain joins TRBV18 and TRBJ1-1; tentatively, D is TRBD1 (5 bases). Germline V CDR1 and CDR2: KGHSH, LQKENI. Trimming left V 5 bases short and J 1 base short, with 8 bases between. CDR3 length: 13 residues. The CDR3 here is CASSWGENTEAFF. The CDR3, as DNA: TGTGCCAGCTCATGGGGGGAGAACACTGAAGCTTTCTTT.